What follows describes a single TCR beta chain. This sample is part of a study of T cells expressing NK-cell markers. The CDR3 covers 16 residues. Germline-derived CDR1 and CDR2 are LGHDT and YNNKEL (reference sequence). For each CDR3 protein, TCRdb gives one entry from its re-call of the 5' RACE reads, without DNA. This repertoire includes fewer than 200,000 distinct CDR3 sequences. The chain joins TRBV3-1 to TRBJ2-3; the D call of TRBD2 rests on TCRdb alone, since no DNA is present to check it. The source of this sequence is a woman between 18 and 70 years old in good health. The sample was blood T cells: a sorted CD56 or NKG2C T cell subset, CD4+ or CD8+ T cells, or bulk PBMC T cells (not recorded which). CDR3 residues: CASSQVVAGGPDTQYF.